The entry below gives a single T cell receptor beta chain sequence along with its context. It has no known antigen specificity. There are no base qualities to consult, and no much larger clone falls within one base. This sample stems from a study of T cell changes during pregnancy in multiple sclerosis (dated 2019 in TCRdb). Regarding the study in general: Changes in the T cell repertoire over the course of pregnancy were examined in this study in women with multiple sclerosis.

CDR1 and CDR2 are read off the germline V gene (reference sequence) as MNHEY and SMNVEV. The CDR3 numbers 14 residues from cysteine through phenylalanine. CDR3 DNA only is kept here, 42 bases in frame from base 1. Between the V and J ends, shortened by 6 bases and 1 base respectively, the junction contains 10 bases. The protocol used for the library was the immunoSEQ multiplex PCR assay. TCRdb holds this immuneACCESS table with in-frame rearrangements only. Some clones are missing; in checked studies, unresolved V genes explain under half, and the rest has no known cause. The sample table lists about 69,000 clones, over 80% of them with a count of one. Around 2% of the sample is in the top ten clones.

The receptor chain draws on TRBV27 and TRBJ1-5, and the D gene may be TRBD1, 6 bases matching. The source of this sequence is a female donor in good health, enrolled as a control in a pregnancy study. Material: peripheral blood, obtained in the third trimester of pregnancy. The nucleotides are TGTGCCAGCAGAGGTACAGGGAGCAATCAGCCCCAGCATTTT. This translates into CASRGTGSNQPQHF.